This TCR beta chain was documented in a study of CD8 T cells in ankylosing spondylitis. Study findings and constraints: In synovial fluid and blood from reactive arthritis, some motif variants were previously reported. Relatively scarce in peripheral blood, disease-linked clones were CD8+. Seven to nine highly homologous variants made up a TCR beta motif, and this motif appeared characteristic of ankylosing spondylitis blood.

It was by quantitative 5'-RACE with molecular barcodes that TCR beta libraries were made. One entry per CDR3 protein results from TCRdb running MiXCR on the 5' RACE reads. Of about 800,000 distinct CDR3 sequences in the sample, 12% were seen once. This clonotype was observed at least ten times. Its target is unknown. Trimming removed 0 bases from V and 9 bases from J, with 13 bases in between. The CDR3 has 14 residues. Germline CDR1 SGHRS, CDR2 YFSETQ. The sequencing input was blood, either unsorted or a sorted T cell fraction (not recorded which). V gene TRBV5-1 combines with J gene TRBJ2-1, with a possible D match to TRBD1 (5 bases). This TCR derives from a male donor with ankylosing spondylitis. The CDR3 protein is CASSLVGQSLEQFF. For the CDR3, the DNA is TGCGCCAGCAGCTTGGTCGGACAATCTCTTGAGCAGTTCTTC.